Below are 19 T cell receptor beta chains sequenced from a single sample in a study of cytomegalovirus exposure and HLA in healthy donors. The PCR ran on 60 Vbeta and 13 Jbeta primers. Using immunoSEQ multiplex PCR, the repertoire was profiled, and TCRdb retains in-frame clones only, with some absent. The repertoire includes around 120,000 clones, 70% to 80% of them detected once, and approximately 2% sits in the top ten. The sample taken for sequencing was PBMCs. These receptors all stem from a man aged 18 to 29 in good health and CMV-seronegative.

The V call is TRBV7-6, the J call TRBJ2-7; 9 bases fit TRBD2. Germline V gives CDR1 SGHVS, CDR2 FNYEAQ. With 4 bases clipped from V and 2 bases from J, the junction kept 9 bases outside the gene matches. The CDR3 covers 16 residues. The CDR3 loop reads CASSSGGAGGAYEQYF. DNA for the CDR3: TGTGCCAGCAGCTCTGGTGGAGCGGGAGGTGCCTACGAGCAGTACTTC.

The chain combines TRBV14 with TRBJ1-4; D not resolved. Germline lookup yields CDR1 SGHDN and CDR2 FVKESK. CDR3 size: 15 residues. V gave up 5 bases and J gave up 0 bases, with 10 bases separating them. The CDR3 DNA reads TGTGCCAGCAGCTTACAGAGAGCAACTAATGAAAAACTGTTTTTT. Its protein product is CASSLQRATNEKLFF. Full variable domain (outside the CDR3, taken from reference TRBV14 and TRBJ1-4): EAGVTQFPSHSVIEKGQTVTLRCDPISGHDNLYWYRRVMGKEIKFLLHFVKESKQDESGMPNNRFLAERTGGTYSTLKVQPAELEDSGVYFCASSLQRATNEKLFFGSGTQLSVL.

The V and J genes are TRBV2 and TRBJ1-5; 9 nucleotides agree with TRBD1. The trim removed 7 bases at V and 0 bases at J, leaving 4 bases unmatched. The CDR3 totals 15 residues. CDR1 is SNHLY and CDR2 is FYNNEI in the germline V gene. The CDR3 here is CASKGTGNSNQPQHF. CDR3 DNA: TGTGCCAGCAAGGGGACAGGGAATAGCAATCAGCCCCAGCATTTT.

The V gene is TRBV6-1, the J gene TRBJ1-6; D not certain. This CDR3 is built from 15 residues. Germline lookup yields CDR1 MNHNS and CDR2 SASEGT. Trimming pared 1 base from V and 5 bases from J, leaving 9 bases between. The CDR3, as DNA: TGTGCCAGCAGTGAAGTAAGGAGCAATAATTCACCCCTCCACTTT. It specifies CASSEVRSNNSPLHF.

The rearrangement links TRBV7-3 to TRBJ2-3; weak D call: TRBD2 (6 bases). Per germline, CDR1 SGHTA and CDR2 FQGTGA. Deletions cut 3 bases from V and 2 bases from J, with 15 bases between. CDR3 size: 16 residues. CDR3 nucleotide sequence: TGTGCCAGCAGCTTTTCCTCGGGACTCCTCACAGATACGCAGTATTTT. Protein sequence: CASSFSSGLLTDTQYF.

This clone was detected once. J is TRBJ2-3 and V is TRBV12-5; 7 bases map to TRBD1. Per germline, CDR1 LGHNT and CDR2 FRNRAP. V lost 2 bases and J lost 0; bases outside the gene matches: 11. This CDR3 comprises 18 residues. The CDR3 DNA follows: TGTGCTAGTGGTTTGACCCACGGGGACAGCCCCAGCACAGATACGCAGTATTTT. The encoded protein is CASGLTHGDSPSTDTQYF. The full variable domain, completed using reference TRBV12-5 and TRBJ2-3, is DARVTQTPRHKVTEMGQEVTMRCQPILGHNTVFWYRQTMMQGLELLAYFRNRAPLDDSGMPKDRFSAEMPDATLATLKIQPSEPRDSAVYFCASGLTHGDSPSTDTQYFGPGTRLTVL.

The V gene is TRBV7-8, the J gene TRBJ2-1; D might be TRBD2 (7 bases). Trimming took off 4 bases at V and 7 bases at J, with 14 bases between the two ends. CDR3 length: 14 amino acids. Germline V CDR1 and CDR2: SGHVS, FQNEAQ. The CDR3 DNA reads TGTGCCAGCAGCTACGTAGGGGGGGGGAATGAGCAGTTCTTC. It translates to CASSYVGGGNEQFF.

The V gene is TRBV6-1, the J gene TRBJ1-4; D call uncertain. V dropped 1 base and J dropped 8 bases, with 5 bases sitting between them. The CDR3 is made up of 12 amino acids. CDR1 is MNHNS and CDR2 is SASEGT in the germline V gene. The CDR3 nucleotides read TGTGCCAGCAGTGAAGTGAGGGAAAAACTGTTTTTT. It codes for CASSEVREKLFF.

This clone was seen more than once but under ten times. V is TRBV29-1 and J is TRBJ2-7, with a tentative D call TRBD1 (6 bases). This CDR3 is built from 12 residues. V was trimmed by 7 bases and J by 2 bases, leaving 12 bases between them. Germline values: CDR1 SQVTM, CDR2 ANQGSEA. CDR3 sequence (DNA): TGCAGCGCTGGACAGCTCACCTACGAGCAGTACTTC. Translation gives CSAGQLTYEQYF.

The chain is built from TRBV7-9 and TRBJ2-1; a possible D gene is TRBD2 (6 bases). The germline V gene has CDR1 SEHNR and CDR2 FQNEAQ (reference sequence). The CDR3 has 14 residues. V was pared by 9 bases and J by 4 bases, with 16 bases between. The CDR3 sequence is CASWNPGTYNEQFF. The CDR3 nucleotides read TGTGCCAGTTGGAACCCCGGGACTTACAATGAGCAGTTCTTC. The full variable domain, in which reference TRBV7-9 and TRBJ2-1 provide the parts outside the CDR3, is DTGVSQNPRHKITKRGQNVTFRCDPISEHNRLYWYRQTLGQGPEFLTYFQNEAQLEKSRLLSDRFSAERPKGSFSTLEIQRTEQGDSAMYLCASWNPGTYNEQFFGPGTRLTVL.

In DNA, the CDR3 is TGCGCCAGCAGCCAAGATTGGGCGAAGATGAACACTGAAGCTTTCTTT. It encodes CASSQDWAKMNTEAFF. This sequence joins TRBV4-1 and TRBJ1-1; D is uncertain. The CDR3 has 16 residues. The ends were cut back, 0 bases at V and 0 bases at J, with 11 bases in the middle. Germline CDR1 and CDR2: MGHRA and YSYEKL.

The chain's CDR3 is CASSGDRGRSYGYTF. CDR3 nucleotide sequence: TGTGCCAGTAGTGGAGACAGGGGGCGTAGCTATGGCTACACCTTC. This chain links TRBV19 with TRBJ1-2; 10 nucleotides align to TRBD1. This CDR3 contains 15 residues. The germline gives CDR1 LNHDA, CDR2 SQIVND (reference sequence). J gave up 4 bases and V 5 bases, and 7 bases lay outside the gene matches.

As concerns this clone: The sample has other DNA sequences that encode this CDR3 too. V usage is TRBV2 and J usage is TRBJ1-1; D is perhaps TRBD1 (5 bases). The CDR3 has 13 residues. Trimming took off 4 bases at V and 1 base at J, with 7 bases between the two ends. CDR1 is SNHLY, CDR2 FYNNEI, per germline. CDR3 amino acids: CASSGQGNTEAFF. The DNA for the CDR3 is TGTGCCAGCAGTGGTCAGGGGAACACTGAAGCTTTCTTT.

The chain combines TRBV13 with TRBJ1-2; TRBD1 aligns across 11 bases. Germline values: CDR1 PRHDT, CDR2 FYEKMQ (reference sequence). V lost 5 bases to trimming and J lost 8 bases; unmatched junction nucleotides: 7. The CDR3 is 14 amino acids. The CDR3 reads CASSTGTGGNGYTF. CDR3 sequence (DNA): TGTGCCAGCAGCACGGGGACAGGGGGGAACGGCTACACCTTC.

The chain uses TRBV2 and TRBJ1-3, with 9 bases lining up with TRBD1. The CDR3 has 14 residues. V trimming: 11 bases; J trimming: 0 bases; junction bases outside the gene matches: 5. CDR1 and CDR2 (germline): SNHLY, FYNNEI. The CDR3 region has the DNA TGTGCCGTCCGGGACAGGGACTCTGGAAACACCATATATTTT. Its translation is CAVRDRDSGNTIYF.

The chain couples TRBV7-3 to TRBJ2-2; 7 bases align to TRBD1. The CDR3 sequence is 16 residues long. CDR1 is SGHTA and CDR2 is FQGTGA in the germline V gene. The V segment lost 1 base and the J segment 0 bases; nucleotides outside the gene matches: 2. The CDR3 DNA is TGTGCCAGCAGCTTAAGGGGGACAGCGAACACCGGGGAGCTGTTTTTT. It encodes CASSLRGTANTGELFF.

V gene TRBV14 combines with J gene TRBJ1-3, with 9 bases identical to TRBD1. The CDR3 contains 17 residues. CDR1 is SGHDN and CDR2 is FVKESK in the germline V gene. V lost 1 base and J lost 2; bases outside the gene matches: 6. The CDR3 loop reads CASSQVGTGSAGNTIYF. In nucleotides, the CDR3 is TGTGCCAGCAGCCAAGTAGGGACAGGGTCTGCTGGAAACACCATATATTTT.

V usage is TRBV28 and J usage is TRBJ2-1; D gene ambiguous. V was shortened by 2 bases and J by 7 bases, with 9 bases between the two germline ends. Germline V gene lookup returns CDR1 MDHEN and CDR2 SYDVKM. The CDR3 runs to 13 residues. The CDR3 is CASSLPRRNEQFF. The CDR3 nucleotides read TGTGCCAGCAGTTTACCTAGAAGGAATGAGCAGTTCTTC.

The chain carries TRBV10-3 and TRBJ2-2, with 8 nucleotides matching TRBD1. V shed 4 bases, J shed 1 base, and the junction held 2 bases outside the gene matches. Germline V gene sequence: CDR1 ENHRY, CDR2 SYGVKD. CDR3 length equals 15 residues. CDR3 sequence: CAISADRGNTGELFF. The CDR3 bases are TGTGCCATCAGTGCTGACAGGGGGAACACCGGGGAGCTGTTTTTT.